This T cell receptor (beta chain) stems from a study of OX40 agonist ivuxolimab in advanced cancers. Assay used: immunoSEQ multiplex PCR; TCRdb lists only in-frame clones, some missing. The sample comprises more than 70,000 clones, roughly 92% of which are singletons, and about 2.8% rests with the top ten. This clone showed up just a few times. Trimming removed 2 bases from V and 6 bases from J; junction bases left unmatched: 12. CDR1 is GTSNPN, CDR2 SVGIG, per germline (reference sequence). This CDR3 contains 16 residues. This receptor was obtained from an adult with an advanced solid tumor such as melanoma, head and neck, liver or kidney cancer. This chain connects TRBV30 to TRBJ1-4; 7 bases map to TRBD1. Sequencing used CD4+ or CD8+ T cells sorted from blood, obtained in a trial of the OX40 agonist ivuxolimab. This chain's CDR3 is CAWSPIGQEGDEKLFF. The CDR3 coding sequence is TGTGCCTGGAGTCCCATAGGACAGGAGGGGGATGAAAAACTGTTTTTT. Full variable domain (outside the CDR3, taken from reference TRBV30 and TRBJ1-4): SQTIHQWPATLVQPVGSPLSLECTVEGTSNPNLYWYRQAAGRGLQLLFYSVGIGQISSEVPQNLSASRPQDRQFILSSKKLLLSDSGFYLCAWSPIGQEGDEKLFFGSGTQLSVL.